This T cell receptor (beta chain) was profiled in a study of blood T cell repertoires in COVID-19. Study as a whole: Acute and convalescent COVID-19 samples came from the United States, Italy and Spain. PBMCs, B-cell-depleted T cells, or T cells were the source of the cDNA or gDNA that made up the material.

The table came from immunoSEQ multiplex PCR; TCRdb's copy has only in-frame clones and leaves some out. Found here are 130,000 or so clones, roughly 89% of them singletons; the top ten hold around 9%. Enrollment of patients from Seattle took place during active infection, with longitudinal follow-up. Germline V gives CDR1 PRHDT, CDR2 FYEKMQ (reference sequence). This CDR3 is 11 amino acids long. V lost 2 bases and J 7 bases, leaving 5 bases between the germline ends. The sequencing input was peripheral blood. The TCR was taken from a man aged 25 to 40 with COVID-19, enrolled during active disease. This chain joins TRBV13 and TRBJ1-1; D not resolved. CDR3 bases: TGTGCCAGCAGCTTAAATCATGAAGCTTTCTTT. This translates into CASSLNHEAFF.